The TCR beta chain described here comes from a study of a mutant IDH1 vaccine in newly diagnosed glioma. Background on the study: Before enrollment, the patients had been treated with radiotherapy alone, temozolomide alone, or both together. Most of them had received both.

V was trimmed by 0 bases and J by 1 base, leaving 19 bases between them. This CDR3 contains 18 residues. The V gene's germline CDR1 is MNHEY and CDR2 SMNVEV (reference sequence). Concerning this clone itself: Its antigen is still unknown.

The sample's time point: week 35, safety follow-up. Topical imiquimod accompanied each vaccine dose, which consisted of 300 ug of mutant IDH1 20-mer peptide. Measured with immunoSEQ multiplex PCR; TCRdb has only the in-frame clones, and not every one. This table has around 60,000 clones, roughly 81% appearing once. The TCR sequence derives from a man in his forties with glioma. Material: PBMCs, obtained from a glioma patient whose treatment included an IDH1 peptide vaccine. The genes are TRBV27 and TRBJ2-7; D is tentatively TRBD1 or TRBD2 (5 bases each). DNA for the CDR3: TGTGCCAGCAGTTTATCGAGACGATTTGGCAGGGAGTCCTACGAGCAGTACTTC. Protein sequence: CASSLSRRFGRESYEQYF.